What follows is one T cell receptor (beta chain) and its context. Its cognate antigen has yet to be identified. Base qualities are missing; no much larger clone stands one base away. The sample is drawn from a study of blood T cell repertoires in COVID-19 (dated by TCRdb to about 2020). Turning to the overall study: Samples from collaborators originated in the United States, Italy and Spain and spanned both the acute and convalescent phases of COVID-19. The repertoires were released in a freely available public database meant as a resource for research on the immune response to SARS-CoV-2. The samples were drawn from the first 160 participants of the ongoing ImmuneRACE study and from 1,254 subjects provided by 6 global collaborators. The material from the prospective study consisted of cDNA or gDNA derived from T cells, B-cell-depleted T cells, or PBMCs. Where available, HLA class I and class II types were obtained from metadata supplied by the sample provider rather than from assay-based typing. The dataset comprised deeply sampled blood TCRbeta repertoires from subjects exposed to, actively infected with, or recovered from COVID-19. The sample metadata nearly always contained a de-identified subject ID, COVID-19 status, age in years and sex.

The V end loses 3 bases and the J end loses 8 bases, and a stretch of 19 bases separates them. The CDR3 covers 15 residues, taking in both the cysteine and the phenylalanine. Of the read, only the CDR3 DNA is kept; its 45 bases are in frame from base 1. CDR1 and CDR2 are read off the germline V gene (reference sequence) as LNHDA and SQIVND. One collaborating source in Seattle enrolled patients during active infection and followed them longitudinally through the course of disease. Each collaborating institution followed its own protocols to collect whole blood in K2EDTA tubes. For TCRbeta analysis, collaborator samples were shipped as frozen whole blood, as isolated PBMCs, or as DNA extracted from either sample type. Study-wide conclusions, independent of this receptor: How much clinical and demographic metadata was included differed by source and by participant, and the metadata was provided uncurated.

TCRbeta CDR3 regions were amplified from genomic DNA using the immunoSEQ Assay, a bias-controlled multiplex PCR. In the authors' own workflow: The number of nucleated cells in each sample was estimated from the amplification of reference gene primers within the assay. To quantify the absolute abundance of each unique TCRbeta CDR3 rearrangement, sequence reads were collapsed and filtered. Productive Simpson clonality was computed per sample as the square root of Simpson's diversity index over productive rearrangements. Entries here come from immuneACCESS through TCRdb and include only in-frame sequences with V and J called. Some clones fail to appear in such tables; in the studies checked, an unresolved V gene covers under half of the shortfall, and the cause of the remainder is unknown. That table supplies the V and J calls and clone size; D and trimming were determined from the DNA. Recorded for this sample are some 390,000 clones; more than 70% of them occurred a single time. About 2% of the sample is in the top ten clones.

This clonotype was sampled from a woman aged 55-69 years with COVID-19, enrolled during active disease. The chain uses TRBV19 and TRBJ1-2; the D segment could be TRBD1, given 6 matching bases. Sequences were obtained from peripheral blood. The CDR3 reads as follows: CASSIGGRGIGGYTF. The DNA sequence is TGTGCCAGTAGTATCGGCGGCAGGGGAATTGGGGGCTACACCTTC.